A selection of T cell receptor beta chains follows, all from one sample in a study of blood T cell repertoires in COVID-19. Only in-frame clones appear in the TCRdb table, and some are missing; sequencing was by immunoSEQ multiplex PCR. In the table there are fewer than 250,000 clones, roughly four fifths of which are singletons. Specimen: PBMCs or T cells enriched from blood (not recorded which). These receptors came from a woman aged 40 to 49 who had been exposed to COVID-19. Each CDR3 is given with its conserved first and last residue. A D gene is named only where the DNA matches it firmly. Size is stated for part of the rows, as once, few or many counts, or as a class when the clone is expanded.

D: TRBD1; size: -; J: TRBJ1-5; V: TRBV5-1; DNA: TGCGCCAGCAGCTTGGGGGGGACAGGGACTCAGCCCCAGCATTTT; CDR3: CASSLGGTGTQPQHF
D: TRBD1; size: -; J: TRBJ1-1; V: TRBV7-2; DNA: TGTGCCAGCAGCCCCTGGACAGGGAGGAACACTGAAGCTTTCTTT; CDR3: CASSPWTGRNTEAFF
D: TRBD1; size: -; J: TRBJ1-1; V: TRBV6-2/TRBV6-3; DNA: TGTGCCAGCAGTTTCCGGGACAGGGGCGCTGAAGCTTTCTTT; CDR3: CASSFRDRGAEAFF
D: TRBD1; size: -; J: TRBJ2-1; V: TRBV19; DNA: TGTGCCAGTAGTACCTGGACAGGGGTAGGGAGTGAGCAGTTCTTC; CDR3: CASSTWTGVGSEQFF
D: -; size: -; J: TRBJ2-1; V: TRBV5-4; DNA: TGTGCCAGCAGCTTGCGCACTACGGGCAATGAGCAGTTCTTC; CDR3: CASSLRTTGNEQFF
D: -; size: -; J: TRBJ2-5; V: TRBV18; DNA: TGTGCCAGCTCACCACTACTGGGGCAGGGTAAACAAGAGACCCAGTACTTC; CDR3: CASSPLLGQGKQETQYF
D: -; size: few; J: TRBJ1-4; V: TRBV11-2; DNA: TGTGCCAGCAGCTTATCGGCAACTAATGAAAAACTGTTTTTT; CDR3: CASSLSATNEKLFF
D: TRBD1; size: few; J: TRBJ1-2; V: TRBV9; DNA: TGTGCCAGCAGCGTAACGGACAGGGCAGACTATGGCTACACCTTC; CDR3: CASSVTDRADYGYTF
D: -; size: once; J: TRBJ1-5; V: TRBV19; DNA: TGTGCCAGTACCAGGGGACACAATCAGCCCCAGCATTTT; CDR3: CASTRGHNQPQHF
D: -; size: -; J: TRBJ1-2; V: TRBV5-4; DNA: TGTGCCAGCAGCCCGGATCTTTCGACGAGGAACTATGGCTACACCTTC; CDR3: CASSPDLSTRNYGYTF
D: TRBD2; size: -; J: TRBJ2-7; V: TRBV9; DNA: TGTGCCAGCAGCGGAAGGACTAGCGGGACCTACGAGCAGTACTTC; CDR3: CASSGRTSGTYEQYF
D: -; size: -; J: TRBJ2-7; V: TRBV3-1/TRBV3-2; DNA: TGTGCCAGCAGCCAAGTATACAGCTCCTACGAGCAGTACTTC; CDR3: CASSQVYSSYEQYF
D: -; size: -; J: TRBJ1-5; V: TRBV5-6; DNA: TGTGCCAGCAGCTTGGGTGGGCCGGGACAAGGAAGCAATCAGCCCCAGCATTTT; CDR3: CASSLGGPGQGSNQPQHF
D: -; size: -; J: TRBJ1-1; V: TRBV3-1/TRBV3-2; DNA: TGTGCCAGCAGCCAAGGTGGAGCCCGGGGGGCTTTCTTT; CDR3: CASSQGGARGAFF
D: -; size: -; J: TRBJ1-1; V: TRBV11-2; DNA: TGTGCCAGCAGCGTCAGGGGAGAAGCTTTCTTT; CDR3: CASSVRGEAFF
D: TRBD1; size: -; J: TRBJ1-1; V: TRBV5-1; DNA: TGCGCCAGCAGCTTGGAGGGACAGGGGTTGACTGAAGCTTTCTTT; CDR3: CASSLEGQGLTEAFF
D: -; size: -; J: TRBJ2-1; V: TRBV7-2; DNA: TGTGCCAGCAGCACGGGGCAGGGGTCGAGCAATGAGCAGTTCTTC; CDR3: CASSTGQGSSNEQFF
D: TRBD1; size: -; J: TRBJ2-1; V: TRBV7-6; DNA: TGTGCCAGCAGCATCCAGGTGACCGGGACAGGATCGTACAATGAGCAGTTCTTC; CDR3: CASSIQVTGTGSYNEQFF
D: TRBD1; size: -; J: TRBJ2-2; V: TRBV28; DNA: TGTGCCAGCAGTTTATGGGGAGGGACAGGGACCGGGGAGCTGTTTTTT; CDR3: CASSLWGGTGTGELFF
D: -; size: once; J: TRBJ1-2; V: TRBV19; DNA: TGTGCCAGTAGTTACGCAGGCGAGAATTATGGCTACACCTTC; CDR3: CASSYAGENYGYTF
D: -; size: -; J: TRBJ1-1; V: TRBV5-1; DNA: TGCGCCAGCAGCTTGGGAACAGTAGCGGTTGGGAACACTGAAGCTTTCTTT; CDR3: CASSLGTVAVGNTEAFF
D: TRBD2; size: few; J: TRBJ2-5; V: TRBV3-1/TRBV3-2; DNA: TGTGCCAGCAGCCAAGGCGGGGGGGCCGGGGAGACCCAGTACTTC; CDR3: CASSQGGGAGETQYF
D: -; size: -; J: TRBJ1-2; V: TRBV14; DNA: TGTGCCAGCAGCCAGCGAACACAGGGCCGCTATGGCTACACCTTC; CDR3: CASSQRTQGRYGYTF
D: -; size: -; J: TRBJ1-4; V: TRBV18; DNA: TGTGCCAGCTCACAAGGGGGAACAGCAACTAATGAAAAACTGTTTTTT; CDR3: CASSQGGTATNEKLFF
D: -; size: -; J: TRBJ1-1; V: TRBV19; DNA: TGTGCCAGTAGTGGGGGCAACACTGAAGCTTTCTTT; CDR3: CASSGGNTEAFF
D: -; size: -; J: TRBJ1-1; V: TRBV3-1/TRBV3-2; DNA: TGTGCCAGCTCCCCCCAGTGGGGCGGAGACACTGAAGCTTTCTTT; CDR3: CASSPQWGGDTEAFF
D: -; size: few; J: TRBJ2-7; V: TRBV7-8; DNA: TGTGCCAGCAGCTTAGGGGTAGGGGTCCTCGAGCAGTACTTC; CDR3: CASSLGVGVLEQYF
D: TRBD2; size: -; J: TRBJ2-1; V: TRBV4-1; DNA: TGCGCCAGCAGCCAAGGCCTAGCGGAAATCTACAATGAGCAGTTCTTC; CDR3: CASSQGLAEIYNEQFF
D: -; size: -; J: TRBJ1-1; V: TRBV10-3; DNA: TGTGCCATCAGTGAGAGGGGTGGGACTGAAGCTTTCTTT; CDR3: CAISERGGTEAFF
D: TRBD2; size: -; J: TRBJ2-1; V: TRBV9; DNA: TGTGCCAGCAGCACCGTAGTGTTAGCGGGGGGCCTTTACCAGAATGAGCAGTTCTTC; CDR3: CASSTVVLAGGLYQNEQFF
D: -; size: -; J: TRBJ1-2; V: TRBV12-3/TRBV12-4; DNA: TGTGCCAGCAGCCTAGGACAGCTCGATGGCTACACCTTC; CDR3: CASSLGQLDGYTF
D: -; size: -; J: TRBJ2-7; V: TRBV2; DNA: TGTGCCAGCCGGAGGTTCGGGGGGCGCGAGCAGTACTTC; CDR3: CASRRFGGREQYF
D: TRBD1; size: -; J: TRBJ2-3; V: TRBV24-1; DNA: TGTGCCACCAGTAAAGCTGGACAGGGGCGACCCGGGCAGTATTTT; CDR3: CATSKAGQGRPGQYF
D: -; size: -; J: TRBJ1-2; V: TRBV21-1; DNA: TGTGCCAGCAGCGAAGACCGACAGGGAGGCTCGGGCTACACCTTC; CDR3: CASSEDRQGGSGYTF
D: -; size: -; J: TRBJ1-6; V: TRBV2; DNA: TGTGCCAGCACACAGATAAATTATAATTCACCCCTCCACTTT; CDR3: CASTQINYNSPLHF
D: -; size: -; J: TRBJ1-2; V: TRBV29-1; DNA: TGCAGCGGATCTCTTCCTGCCCGGGGCTACACCTTC; CDR3: CSGSLPARGYTF
D: TRBD2; size: -; J: TRBJ2-5; V: TRBV3-1/TRBV3-2; DNA: TGTGCCAGCAGCCATGGAGGACTAGCGGGGGGCCGAGAGACCCAGTACTTC; CDR3: CASSHGGLAGGRETQYF
D: TRBD1; size: -; J: TRBJ1-1; V: TRBV6-6; DNA: TGTGCCAGCAGTTACCCGGGACAGACCACTGAAGCTTTCTTT; CDR3: CASSYPGQTTEAFF
D: -; size: -; J: TRBJ1-2; V: TRBV4-2; DNA: TGTGCCAGCAGCCAAGATCCCGGCACAGTCTATGGCTACACCTTC; CDR3: CASSQDPGTVYGYTF
D: TRBD1; size: -; J: TRBJ1-2; V: TRBV30; DNA: TGTGCCTGCCAACACCACCGGGACAGCTATGGCTACACCTTC; CDR3: CACQHHRDSYGYTF
D: TRBD1; size: -; J: TRBJ1-1; V: TRBV5-1; DNA: TGCGCCAGCAGCTTGGCCCATACAGGGGGCACTGAAGCTTTCTTT; CDR3: CASSLAHTGGTEAFF
D: -; size: -; J: TRBJ1-2; V: TRBV12-3/TRBV12-4; DNA: TGTGCCAGCAGTCACAGGGAGTATGGCTACACCTTC; CDR3: CASSHREYGYTF
D: TRBD1; size: -; J: TRBJ1-2; V: TRBV10-3; DNA: TGTGCCATCACACAGGGGGTTGAAGGCTACACCTTC; CDR3: CAITQGVEGYTF
D: -; size: -; J: TRBJ1-1; V: TRBV5-1; DNA: TGCGCCAGCAGCTCCGGACTTGGACCTGAAGCTTTCTTT; CDR3: CASSSGLGPEAFF
D: -; size: -; J: TRBJ1-1; V: TRBV3-1/TRBV3-2; DNA: TGTGCCAGCAGCCAAGCCGGAGACAGGAAGAACACTGAAGCTTTCTTT; CDR3: CASSQAGDRKNTEAFF
D: -; size: -; J: TRBJ1-5; V: TRBV6-1; DNA: TGTGCCAGCAGTGACGCCCCAGGAGGGCAGAGTCAGCCCCAGCATTTT; CDR3: CASSDAPGGQSQPQHF
D: -; size: -; J: TRBJ1-1; V: TRBV12-3/TRBV12-4; DNA: TGTGCCAGCAGCCAAACCAGGCAGGGGGAAGCTTTCTTT; CDR3: CASSQTRQGEAFF
D: TRBD1; size: -; J: TRBJ2-5; V: TRBV2; DNA: TGTGCCAGCAGTGGACAGGGGTATCGGCAAGAGACCCAGTACTTC; CDR3: CASSGQGYRQETQYF
D: TRBD1; size: -; J: TRBJ1-6; V: TRBV7-9; DNA: TGTGCCAGCAGCTTAGATAGAGGACAGGGGAGCTCCTATAATTCACCCCTCCACTTT; CDR3: CASSLDRGQGSSYNSPLHF
D: -; size: -; J: TRBJ2-7; V: TRBV28; DNA: TGTGCCAGCAGCCGTCGGGGCTACGAGCAGTACTTC; CDR3: CASSRRGYEQYF
D: TRBD1; size: -; J: TRBJ2-7; V: TRBV7-2; DNA: TGTGCCAGCACCCGATGGGACAGTTCCTACGAGCAGTACTTC; CDR3: CASTRWDSSYEQYF
D: -; size: -; J: TRBJ1-3; V: TRBV12-3/TRBV12-4; DNA: TGTGCCAGCAGGCGGGGAGACGGAAACACCATATATTTT; CDR3: CASRRGDGNTIYF
D: TRBD1; size: once; J: TRBJ1-2; V: TRBV3-1/TRBV3-2; DNA: TGTGCCAGCAGCCAGAGGGGGCAGGTCTCCTTCTATGGCTACACCTTC; CDR3: CASSQRGQVSFYGYTF
D: TRBD1; size: -; J: TRBJ2-1; V: TRBV5-6; DNA: TGTGCCAGCAGCTTCGACAGGGCCTACAATGAGCAGTTCTTC; CDR3: CASSFDRAYNEQFF
D: TRBD2; size: -; J: TRBJ2-1; V: TRBV19; DNA: TGTGCCAGTAGGGCCCCGCGGGGGTCCTTTTACAATGAGCAGTTCTTC; CDR3: CASRAPRGSFYNEQFF